The next 8 T cell receptor beta chains were all read from a single sample in a study of naive and memory T cell subsets. Both TRBC1 and TRBC2 were covered by a beta constant-region primer of two equimolar oligonucleotides. TCRdb called the UMI-ligation and nested PCR reads again in MiXCR, with one record for every CDR3 protein. Of 89,000 or so distinct CDR3 sequences detected, 10% to 15% appear once; the ten largest clones hold 0.75% to 0.95%. Sequencing was carried out using central memory CD4+ T cells from blood. These receptors were obtained from a human donor in good health.

This chain links TRBV24-1 with TRBJ2-1; 10 nucleotides agree with TRBD1. Trimming removed 4 bases from V and 8 bases from J; junction bases left unmatched: 10. CDR3 length equals 16 residues. Germline V lookup: CDR1 KGHDR, CDR2 SFDVKD. The CDR3 sequence: CATSDRGQGRRDEQFF. Here the CDR3 DNA reads TGTGCCACCAGTGACCGGGGACAGGGGCGGAGGGATGAGCAGTTCTTC.

The rearrangement joins TRBV7-2 to TRBJ1-2, with D possibly matching TRBD1 (5 bases). CDR1 is SGHTA and CDR2 is FQGNSA in the germline V gene. The CDR3 spans 14 residues. Trimming took off 0 bases at V and 7 bases at J, with 12 bases between the two ends. CDR3 protein: CASSLAPRGSGYTF. The CDR3 nucleotides are TGTGCCAGCAGCTTAGCCCCCCGGGGCAGTGGCTACACCTTC. Drawing the rest from reference TRBV7-2 and TRBJ1-2, the complete variable domain is GAGVSQSPSNKVTEKGKDVELRCDPISGHTALYWYRQSLGQGLEFLIYFQGNSAPDKSGLPSDRFSAERTGGSVSTLTIQRTQQEDSAVYLCASSLAPRGSGYTFGSGTRLTVV.

In this sample, this clonotype turned up many times. The junction departs from germline at one end; a sequencing error may be responsible. The chain couples TRBV7-2 to TRBJ2-3; 9 bases map to TRBD2. The germline CDR1 and CDR2 sequences are SGHTA and FQGNSA. The length of the CDR3 is 14 residues. This chain's CDR3 is CASSLGLATDTQYF. The CDR3 nucleotides read TGTGCCAGCAGTTTAGGACTAGCGACAGATACGCAGTATTTT.

This clonotype was seen a few times. The rearrangement joins TRBV20-1 to TRBJ2-5, with 9 nucleotides matching TRBD1. J gave up 5 bases and V 0 bases, and 7 bases lay outside the gene matches. CDR3 length: 15 residues. Germline CDR1 reads DFQATT; CDR2 reads SNEGSKA (reference sequence). CDR3 region: CSARETGGFGETQYF. The CDR3 bases are TGCAGTGCTAGAGAGACAGGGGGGTTTGGGGAGACCCAGTACTTC.

This clonotype has just a few counts. The chain uses TRBV6-5 and TRBJ1-1, with a weak D call TRBD1 (6 bases). Between the trimmed V and J ends, which lost 10 bases and 1 base, there was a span of 13 bases. This CDR3 has 13 amino acids. Germline CDR1 MNHEY, CDR2 SVGAGI. The DNA for the CDR3 is TGTGCCACCAAACGACAGGAGAACACTGAAGCTTTCTTT. It specifies CATKRQENTEAFF.

This clonotype was seen ten or more times. J is TRBJ2-1 and V is TRBV6-5; D not resolved. Trimming took off 5 bases at V and 4 bases at J, with 6 bases between the two ends. CDR3 size: 12 residues. The germline V gene has CDR1 MNHEY and CDR2 SVGAGI. The CDR3 nucleotides are TGTGCCAGCAGTAATCCGTACAATGAGCAGTTCTTC. Amino acids: CASSNPYNEQFF.

By sample share, this clonotype is medium-sized. The chain uses TRBV10-3 and TRBJ2-1; 9 nucleotides match TRBD2. The V segment lost 8 bases and the J segment 8 bases; nucleotides outside the gene matches: 4. Germline assignment: CDR1 ENHRY and CDR2 SYGVKD. This CDR3 contains 12 residues. CDR3 sequence: CAIGLALDEQFF. DNA of the CDR3: TGTGCCATCGGACTAGCGTTGGATGAGCAGTTCTTC.

This clonotype has only a few counts. The chain couples TRBV18 to TRBJ2-5, with D unclear. From germline, CDR1 is KGHSH and CDR2 LQKENI. CDR3 length: 14 residues. Trimming cost V 0 bases and J 4 bases, with 9 bases left between them. DNA for the CDR3: TGTGCCAGCTCACCACCGAGCTCCCCAGAGACCCAGTACTTC. Its translation: CASSPPSSPETQYF.